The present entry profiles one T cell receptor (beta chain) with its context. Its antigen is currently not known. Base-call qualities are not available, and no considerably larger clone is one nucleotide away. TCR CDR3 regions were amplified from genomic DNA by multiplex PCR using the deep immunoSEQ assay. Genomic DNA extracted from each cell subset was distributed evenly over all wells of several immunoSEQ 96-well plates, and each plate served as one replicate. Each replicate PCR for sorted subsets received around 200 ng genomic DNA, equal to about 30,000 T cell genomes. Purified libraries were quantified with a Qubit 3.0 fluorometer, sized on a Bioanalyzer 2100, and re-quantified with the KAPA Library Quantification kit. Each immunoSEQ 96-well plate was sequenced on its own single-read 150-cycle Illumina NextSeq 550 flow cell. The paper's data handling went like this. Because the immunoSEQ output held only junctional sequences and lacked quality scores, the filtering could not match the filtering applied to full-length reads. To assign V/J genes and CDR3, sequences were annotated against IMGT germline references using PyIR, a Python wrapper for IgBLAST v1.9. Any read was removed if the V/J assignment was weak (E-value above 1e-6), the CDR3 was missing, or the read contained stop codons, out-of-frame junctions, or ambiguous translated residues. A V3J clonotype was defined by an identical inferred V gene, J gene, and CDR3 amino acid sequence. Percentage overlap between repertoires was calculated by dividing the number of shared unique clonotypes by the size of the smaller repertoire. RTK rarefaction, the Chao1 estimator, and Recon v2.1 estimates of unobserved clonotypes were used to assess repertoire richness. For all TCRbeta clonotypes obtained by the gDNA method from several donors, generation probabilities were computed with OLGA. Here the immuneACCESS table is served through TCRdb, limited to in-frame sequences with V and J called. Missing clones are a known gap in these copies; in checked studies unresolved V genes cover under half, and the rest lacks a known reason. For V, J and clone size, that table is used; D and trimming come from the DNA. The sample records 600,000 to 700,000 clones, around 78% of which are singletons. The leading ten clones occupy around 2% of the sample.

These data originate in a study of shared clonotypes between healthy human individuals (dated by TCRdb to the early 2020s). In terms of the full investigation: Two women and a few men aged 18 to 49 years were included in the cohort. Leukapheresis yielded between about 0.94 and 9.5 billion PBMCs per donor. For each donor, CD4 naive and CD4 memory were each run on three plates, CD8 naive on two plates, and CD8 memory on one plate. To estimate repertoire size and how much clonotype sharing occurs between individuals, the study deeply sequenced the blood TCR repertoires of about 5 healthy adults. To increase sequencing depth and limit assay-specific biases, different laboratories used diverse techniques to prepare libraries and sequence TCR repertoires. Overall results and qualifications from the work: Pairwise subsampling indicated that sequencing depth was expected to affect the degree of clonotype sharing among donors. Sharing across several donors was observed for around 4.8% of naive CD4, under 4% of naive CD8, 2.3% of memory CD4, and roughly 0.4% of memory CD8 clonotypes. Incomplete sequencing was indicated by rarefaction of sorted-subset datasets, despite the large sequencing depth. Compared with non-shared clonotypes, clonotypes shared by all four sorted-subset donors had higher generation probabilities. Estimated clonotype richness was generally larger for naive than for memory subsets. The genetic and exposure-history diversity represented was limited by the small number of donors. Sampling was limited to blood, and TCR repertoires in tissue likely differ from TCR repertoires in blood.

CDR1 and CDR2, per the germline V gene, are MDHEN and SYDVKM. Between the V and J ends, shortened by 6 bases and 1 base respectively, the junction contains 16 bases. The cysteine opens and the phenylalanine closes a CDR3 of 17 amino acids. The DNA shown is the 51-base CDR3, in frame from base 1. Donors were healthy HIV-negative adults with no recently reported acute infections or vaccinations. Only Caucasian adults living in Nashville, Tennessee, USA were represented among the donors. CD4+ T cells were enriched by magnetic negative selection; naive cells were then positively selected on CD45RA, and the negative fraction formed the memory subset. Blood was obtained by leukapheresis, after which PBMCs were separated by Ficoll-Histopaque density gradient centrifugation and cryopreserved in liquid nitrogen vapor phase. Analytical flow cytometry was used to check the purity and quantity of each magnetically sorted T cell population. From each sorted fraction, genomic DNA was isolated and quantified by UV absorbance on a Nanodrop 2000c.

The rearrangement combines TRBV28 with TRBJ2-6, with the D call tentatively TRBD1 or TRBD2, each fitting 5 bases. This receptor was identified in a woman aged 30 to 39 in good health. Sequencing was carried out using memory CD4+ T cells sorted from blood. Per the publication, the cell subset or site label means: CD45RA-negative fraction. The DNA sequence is TGTGCCAGCAGCTTGCAGGGAGCCACATCTGGGGCCAACGTCCTGACTTTC. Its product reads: CASSLQGATSGANVLTF. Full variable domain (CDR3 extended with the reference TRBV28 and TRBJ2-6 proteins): DVKVTQSSRYLVKRTGEKVFLECVQDMDHENMFWYRQDPGLGLRLIYFSYDVKMKEKGDIPEGYSVSREKKERFSLILESASTNQTSMYLCASSLQGATSGANVLTFGAGSRLTVL.